This is a list of T cell receptor beta chains from one sample in a study of regulatory T cells in long-lasting Graves disease. TCRdb itself ran the multiplex PCR reads through MiXCR, one entry per CDR3 protein. The data contain hundreds of thousands of distinct CDR3 sequences, around 20% of them singletons. Specimen: peripheral blood mononuclear cells (PBMCs), collected when the disease was refractory, from a patient treated with antithyroid drugs. These receptors were obtained from a female donor with Graves disease. The CDR3 runs from the conserved cysteine through the conserved F or W. D genes are given only for firm matches. Rows give clone size only sometimes, using once, few, many, or a class for an expanded clone.

cdr3_aa cdr3_nt clone_size v_call d_call j_call
CAWSPLHAEQYF TGTGCCTGGAGTCCCCTTCACGCCGAGCAGTACTTC many TRBV30 NA TRBJ2-7
CSVELVGWTQYF TGCAGCGTTGAGTTGGTCGGGTGGACCCAGTACTTC many TRBV29-1 NA TRBJ2-5
CSVEAALAGSYEQYF TGCAGCGTTGAGGCGGCTCTAGCAGGAAGCTACGAGCAGTACTTC NA TRBV29-1 NA TRBJ2-7
CASSEGQGGTEAFF TGTGCCAGCAGTGAAGGACAGGGCGGCACTGAAGCTTTCTTT many TRBV2 TRBD1 TRBJ1-1
CASSDSRVKTQYF TGCGCCAGCAGTGATAGCAGGGTGAAGACCCAGTACTTC few TRBV10-1 NA TRBJ2-5
CASSGASGGRQETQYF TGTGCCAGCAGCGGAGCATCGGGAGGGAGGCAAGAGACCCAGTACTTC few TRBV6-2/TRBV6-3 TRBD2 TRBJ2-5
CASSFGGVRETQYF TGTGCCAGCAGCTTTGGGGGAGTGCGGGAGACCCAGTACTTC NA TRBV5-4 NA TRBJ2-5
CASSLSPYGTAGYTF TGTGCCAGCAGCTTATCTCCGTACGGGACAGCTGGCTACACCTTC NA TRBV7-6 TRBD1 TRBJ1-2
CASSPTSGRYNEQFF TGTGCCAGCAGCCCTACTAGCGGGAGATACAATGAGCAGTTCTTC few TRBV14 TRBD2 TRBJ2-1
CSARTRASYEQYF TGCAGTGCTAGGACTAGAGCTTCCTACGAGCAGTACTTC NA TRBV20-1 NA TRBJ2-7
CASSLSTARRQETQYF TGCGCCAGCAGCTTGTCTACGGCTAGAAGGCAAGAGACCCAGTACTTC few TRBV5-1 NA TRBJ2-5
CASTSYTEAFF TGTGCCAGCACATCGTACACTGAAGCTTTCTTT few TRBV27 NA TRBJ1-1
CSARDDRRDYGYTF TGCAGTGCTAGAGATGACAGGCGAGACTATGGCTACACCTTC many TRBV20-1 NA TRBJ1-2
CASSPLAGDYEQYF TGTGCCAGCTCACCGCTAGCGGGAGACTACGAGCAGTACTTC NA TRBV18 TRBD2 TRBJ2-7
CASSFRVTGGADYGYTF TGTGCCAGCAGTTTTAGGGTTACAGGGGGCGCGGACTATGGCTACACCTTC many TRBV12-3/TRBV12-4 TRBD1 TRBJ1-2
CASSRTGASSYNEQFF TGCGCCAGCAGCCGGACAGGGGCGAGCTCCTACAATGAGCAGTTCTTC NA TRBV5-1 TRBD1 TRBJ2-1
CATYAGADTQYF TGTGCCACCTACGCCGGGGCAGATACGCAGTATTTT NA TRBV28 NA TRBJ2-3
CASRHGTITEAFF TGTGCCAGCAGGCACGGGACGATCACTGAAGCTTTCTTT many TRBV28 NA TRBJ1-1
CASSQDGSDSDTQYF TGCGCCAGCAGCCAAGATGGCTCGGATTCGGATACGCAGTATTTT NA TRBV4-3 NA TRBJ2-3
CASSYGQFRGNQPQHF TGTGCCAGCAGTTACGGTCAGTTTCGAGGCAATCAGCCCCAGCATTTT few TRBV6-2/TRBV6-3 NA TRBJ1-5
CASSSDSIFEAFF TGTGCCAGCAGCTCGGACAGTATATTCGAAGCTTTCTTT many TRBV7-9 NA TRBJ1-1
CASTPGGTGPYGYTF TGTGCCAGCACCCCTGGCGGGACGGGCCCCTATGGCTACACCTTC few TRBV5-6 NA TRBJ1-2
CASSLDSGSALNEQYF TGTGCCAGCAGTCTCGATAGCGGGAGTGCTTTGAACGAGCAGTACTTC NA TRBV12-3/TRBV12-4 TRBD2 TRBJ2-7
CAWKGGLAPRQYF TGTGCCTGGAAGGGCGGACTAGCCCCAAGGCAGTACTTC once TRBV30 TRBD2 TRBJ2-7
CASRLSGSTDTQYF TGCGCCAGCCGTCTGAGCGGGAGTACAGATACGCAGTATTTT once TRBV5-1 TRBD2 TRBJ2-3
CASSDFQPQHF TGTGCCAGCAGTGATTTTCAGCCCCAGCATTTT NA TRBV6-1 NA TRBJ1-5